This record looks at one T cell receptor (beta chain) sequence and its context. The antigen remains undetermined. Profiled with immunoSEQ multiplex PCR; TCRdb holds only in-frame clones, not every one. The sample contains nearly 60,000 clones, around nine tenths of which appear only once. The data are from a study of identifying expanded T cells in peripheral blood. Findings and caveats of the study: Technical replicates showed roughly 1.2 changed clones; roughly two weeks 15 to 20; four weeks 19. Roughly two-week clone count variance significantly increased as total template count grew.

CDR1 SGHAT and CDR2 FQNNGV come from the germline V gene. V lost 1 base and J lost 0, with 10 bases in between. The CDR3 has 16 residues. The sequenced material came from blood. The rearrangement links TRBV11-2 to TRBJ1-5; tentative D call: TRBD1 (6 bases). The sequence was collected from a person aged 18 to 70 in good health. CDR3 region: CASSLGTAYSNQPQHF. The CDR3 DNA is TGTGCCAGCAGCTTAGGGACAGCTTATAGCAATCAGCCCCAGCATTTT.